This TCR beta chain was sequenced in a study of blood T cell repertoires in COVID-19 (dated by TCRdb to 2020 to 2022). Broadly, across the study: Collaborator samples came from the United States, Italy and Spain and covered acute and convalescent phases of COVID-19. Deeply sampled blood TCRbeta repertoires from subjects exposed to, actively infected with, or recovered from COVID-19 were included in the dataset. Samples came from the ongoing ImmuneRACE study (first 160 participants) plus 1,254 subjects from 6 global collaborators. Nearly every sample came with metadata listing a de-identified subject ID, COVID-19 status, age in years and sex. The repertoires were released in a freely available public database intended as a resource for research on the immune response to SARS-CoV-2. HLA class I and class II types, where available, came from metadata supplied by the sample provider rather than from assay-based typing. The material from the prospective study consisted of cDNA or gDNA derived from T cells, B-cell-depleted T cells, or PBMCs.

Summary of the overall study and its limitations: Clinical and demographic metadata were provided uncurated, with the amount varying by source and participant.

The CDR1 and CDR2 encoded by the germline V gene are SGHDT and YYEEEE. The cysteine opens and the phenylalanine closes a CDR3 of 16 amino acids. Only the CDR3 portion is preserved as DNA: 48 bases, with reading frame beginning at the first base. V gives up 0 bases and J gives up 8 bases, and the segment between their germline ends measures 19 bases. The immunoSEQ Assay, a bias-controlled multiplex PCR, was used to amplify TCRbeta CDR3 regions from genomic DNA. In the original analysis: The number of nucleated cells in each sample was estimated by amplification of reference gene primers within the assay. To quantify the absolute abundance of each unique TCRbeta CDR3 rearrangement, sequence reads were collapsed and filtered. For each sample, productive Simpson clonality was calculated as the square root of Simpson's diversity index across productive rearrangements. As stored in TCRdb, this immuneACCESS dataset retains in-frame rearrangements with V and J assigned. A fraction of the clones does not appear; measured against another copy, unresolved V genes explain less than half of the discrepancy, and the remainder lacks a known reason. D and trimming were read from the DNA, whereas the V and J calls and clone size are those reported in that table. The sample table shows about 73,000 clones, and around 82% are seen once. The ten largest clonotypes hold roughly 5.3% of the sample.

This clone occurred once. Its target antigen remains unknown. Base qualities are missing; no much larger clone stands one base away. Each collaborating institution followed its own protocols to collect whole blood in K2EDTA tubes. For TCRbeta analysis, collaborators shipped samples as frozen whole blood, isolated PBMCs, or DNA extracted from either of those sample types. This TCR derives from a man aged 45 to 65 with active COVID-19. Sequencing was performed on peripheral blood. This receptor chain uses TRBV5-6 and TRBJ2-3; tentative D gene TRBD2, with 7 bases matching. The encoded CDR3 is CASSLGLAVSRGTQYF. The sequenced DNA: TGTGCCAGCAGCTTGGGACTAGCCGTCTCCAGGGGTACGCAGTATTTT.